Listed below are T cell receptor beta chains from one sample, sequenced in a study of blood T cell repertoires in COVID-19. Method: immunoSEQ multiplex PCR; TCRdb's copy keeps in-frame clones and lacks some. Found here are some 160,000 clones, about 88% of them singletons; the top ten hold approximately 2.1%. Sequenced input: peripheral blood. The receptors were gathered from a man aged 45-60 years who had recovered from COVID-19. The CDR3 runs from the conserved cysteine through the conserved F or W. D genes are given only for firm matches. A clone size is listed for some rows: how often the clone was seen (once, few, many), or a class if it is expanded.

J | size | length | V | D | DNA | CDR3
TRBJ1-1 | - | 14 | TRBV3-1/TRBV3-2 | - | TGTGCCAGCAGTGGAGGGGGGGTGAACACTGAAGCTTTCTTT | CASSGGGVNTEAFF
TRBJ1-2 | - | 15 | TRBV3-1/TRBV3-2 | TRBD1 | TGTGCCAGCAGCCGAGACAGGGGGCCCTTCTATGGCTACACCTTC | CASSRDRGPFYGYTF
TRBJ1-4 | once | 15 | TRBV11-2 | - | TGTGCCAGCAGCTTAACCGGGGGTGCTTTGGAAAAACTGTTTTTT | CASSLTGGALEKLFF
TRBJ1-2 | - | 13 | TRBV2 | - | TGTGCCAGCAGTGTTACAAGTCCCTATGGCTACACCTTC | CASSVTSPYGYTF
TRBJ1-1 | - | 14 | TRBV19 | - | TGTGCCAGTAGTAGGCGGAATATTAACACTGAAGCTTTCTTT | CASSRRNINTEAFF
TRBJ1-2 | - | 16 | TRBV5-1 | - | TGCGCCAGCAGCCCCAGTTCTAGAGGGAACAGCTATGGCTACACCTTC | CASSPSSRGNSYGYTF
TRBJ2-3 | - | 12 | TRBV6-2/TRBV6-3 | TRBD2 | TGTGCCAGCAGTTGGGGCGGGAGTACGCAGTATTTT | CASSWGGSTQYF
TRBJ2-4 | - | 17 | TRBV19 | TRBD2 | TGTGCCAGTACAGAGACTAGCGGGGGATCAGCCAAAAACATTCAGTACTTC | CASTETSGGSAKNIQYF
TRBJ2-7 | few | 11 | TRBV14 | - | TGTGCCAGCAGCCGTTACTACGAGCAGTACTTC | CASSRYYEQYF
TRBJ2-2 | - | 21 | TRBV7-8 | TRBD2 | TGTGCCAGCAGCGCCCAGCCCCGAGACAGGGTCCTAGCGGGAGAGACCGGGGAGCTGTTTTTT | CASSAQPRDRVLAGETGELFF
TRBJ2-1 | - | 15 | TRBV7-3 | TRBD2 | TGTGCCAGCAGCTCGGGACTAGCGGGAGGCAATGAGCAGTTCTTC | CASSSGLAGGNEQFF
TRBJ2-1 | - | 16 | TRBV18 | TRBD1 | TGTGCCAGCTCACCACCTTCCGGGACAGGGGGCAGTGAGCAGTTCTTC | CASSPPSGTGGSEQFF
TRBJ2-2 | few | 15 | TRBV7-2 | - | TGTGCCAGCAGCTTAGTTAGTACCAACACCGGGGAGCTGTTTTTT | CASSLVSTNTGELFF
TRBJ1-2 | - | 16 | TRBV2 | TRBD1 | TGTGCCAGCAGTGAAAGGACAGGGGGACCTAACTATGGCTACACCTTC | CASSERTGGPNYGYTF
TRBJ1-1 | - | 14 | TRBV7-2 | - | TGTGCCAGCAGCGCCCAGGGTACATACACTGAAGCTTTCTTT | CASSAQGTYTEAFF
TRBJ1-1 | few | 17 | TRBV6-1 | TRBD1 | TGTGCCAGCAGTGGAACGGACAGGGGGCGCATAAACACTGAAGCTTTCTTT | CASSGTDRGRINTEAFF
TRBJ1-5 | - | 15 | TRBV30 | - | TGTGCCTGGAGTGTACGAGGGGGTGTCAATCAGCCCCAGCATTTT | CAWSVRGGVNQPQHF
TRBJ1-3 | - | 15 | TRBV7-2 | - | TGTGCCAGCAGCCCGGACAGTTTCTCTGGAAACACCATATATTTT | CASSPDSFSGNTIYF
TRBJ1-1 | - | 16 | TRBV27 | TRBD1 | TGTGCCAGCAGCTCCACCCCTCGGACAGGGGCTACTGAAGCTTTCTTT | CASSSTPRTGATEAFF
TRBJ1-2 | - | 15 | TRBV2 | - | TGTGCCAGCAGTGAATCTGTAACAGGGACCTATGGCTACACCTTC | CASSESVTGTYGYTF
TRBJ1-5 | once | 16 | TRBV19 | - | TGTGCCAGTACACCCTTTTCCGGGACACCAAATCAGCCCCAGCATTTT | CASTPFSGTPNQPQHF
TRBJ1-6 | - | 16 | TRBV27 | - | TGTGCCAGCAGTTTAAACGGAGGACGTCTAAATTCACCCCTCCACTTT | CASSLNGGRLNSPLHF
TRBJ1-6 | - | 17 | TRBV4-1 | TRBD1 | TGCGCCAGCAGCCCACCAAAGGACAGGGCGGATAATTCACCCCTCCACTTT | CASSPPKDRADNSPLHF
TRBJ1-2 | - | 14 | TRBV19 | - | TGTGCCAGTAGAACTGACAGGACGAACTATGGCTACACCTTC | CASRTDRTNYGYTF
TRBJ2-3 | - | 18 | TRBV9 | TRBD2 | TGTGCCAGCAGCGTAGAGGTCGGGGGGAGAAGGTTCCCAGATACGCAGTATTTT | CASSVEVGGRRFPDTQYF
TRBJ1-1 | - | 15 | TRBV2 | TRBD1 | TGTGCCAGCAGTTCGGGACAGGGTAAAAACACTGAAGCTTTCTTT | CASSSGQGKNTEAFF
TRBJ1-1 | few | 13 | TRBV2 | - | TGTGCCAGCAGTGTGCAGGGATACACTGAAGCTTTCTTT | CASSVQGYTEAFF
TRBJ2-2 | - | 16 | TRBV9 | - | TGTGCCAGCAGCTGGGGGGGACAGGCCTACACCGGGGAGCTGTTTTTT | CASSWGGQAYTGELFF
TRBJ1-1 | - | 13 | TRBV14 | TRBD1 | TGTGCCAGCAGCCCGAGACAGGGGAGTGAAGCTTTCTTT | CASSPRQGSEAFF
TRBJ2-1 | - | 12 | TRBV7-8 | - | TGTGCCAGCAGCTTAATCTCCAATGAGCAGTTCTTC | CASSLISNEQFF
TRBJ2-1 | - | 15 | TRBV7-9 | TRBD2 | TGTGCCAGCAGCCCTAGACTAGCGGCGTACAATGAGCAGTTCTTC | CASSPRLAAYNEQFF
TRBJ1-6 | once | 17 | TRBV19 | - | TGTGCCAGTAGTATCGAATGGCAGGGGAGTTATAATTCACCCCTCCACTTT | CASSIEWQGSYNSPLHF
TRBJ1-4 | - | 15 | TRBV5-1 | - | TGCGCCAGCAGCTTGTCGGGTAGAAGGGGTGAAAAACTGTTTTTT | CASSLSGRRGEKLFF
TRBJ2-7 | - | 12 | TRBV10-3 | TRBD1 | TGTGCCACCGGACAGGGAAACTACGAGCAGTACTTC | CATGQGNYEQYF
TRBJ2-7 | - | 14 | TRBV13 | - | TGTGCCAGCAGCCCGACCCCGACAGCCTACGAGCAGTACTTC | CASSPTPTAYEQYF
TRBJ2-7 | - | 14 | TRBV5-6 | - | TGTGCCAGCAGCTATACTTCGCGGACCTACGAGCAGTACTTC | CASSYTSRTYEQYF
TRBJ1-3 | - | 14 | TRBV30 | - | TGTGCCTGGACCCTAACGGGGTCTGGAAACACCATATATTTT | CAWTLTGSGNTIYF
TRBJ2-2 | - | 17 | TRBV19 | TRBD2 | TGTGCCAGTAGTATTTCCCTAGCGGGGGGGCACACCGGGGAGCTGTTTTTT | CASSISLAGGHTGELFF
TRBJ1-6 | few | 13 | TRBV7-6 | - | TGTGCCAGCAGAGGGGCTCAGAATTCACCCCTCCACTTT | CASRGAQNSPLHF
TRBJ1-2 | - | 15 | TRBV6-2/TRBV6-3 | - | TGTGCCAGCAGTTACTCGACAGGCGATAACTATGGCTACACCTTC | CASSYSTGDNYGYTF
TRBJ1-5 | - | 16 | TRBV18 | TRBD1 | TGTGCCAGCTCACCTCCGGACAGGGATGGCAATCAGCCCCAGCATTTT | CASSPPDRDGNQPQHF
TRBJ1-1 | - | 13 | TRBV6-6 | TRBD1 | TGTGCCAGCAGCCAGACAGGGCTGCAAGAAGCTTTCTTT | CASSQTGLQEAFF
TRBJ2-7 | - | 15 | TRBV27 | - | TGTGCCAGCAGTCCCTTCAGCGTCCCCCCCTACGAGCAGTACTTC | CASSPFSVPPYEQYF
TRBJ2-7 | - | 14 | TRBV5-1 | TRBD1 | TGCGCCAGCAGCTTGGCCAGGGGGAGCTTCGAGCAGTACTTC | CASSLARGSFEQYF